The 25 T cell receptor beta chains below were found in one sample sequenced in a study of molecular identifiers for immune sequencing clone quantification. TCRdb redid the calling of the PCR reads with MiXCR, one entry per CDR3 protein. The data hold 400,000 to 600,000 distinct CDR3 sequences, with 20% to 25% observed a single time. Sequencing input: naive CD8+ T cells from blood, with Jurkat cell RNA spiked in. The subset: FACS-sorted CD8+CD4-CCR7+CD45RA+ naive T cells. These receptors came from a human donor in good health. Some libraries in this study had Jurkat cell RNA spiked in.

This clonotype has just a few counts. The V call is TRBV6-2 or TRBV6-3, the J call TRBJ1-1; 7 nucleotides match TRBD1. This CDR3 spans 16 amino acids. In germline, CDR1 is MNHEY, CDR2 SVGEGT. Trimming at V came to 6 bases and at J to 1 base, leaving 11 bases not matched to a gene. The DNA for the CDR3 is TGTGCCAGCAGCGCCCACAGGGGAGGTTGGAACACTGAAGCTTTCTTT. It yields the protein CASSAHRGGWNTEAFF.

To note about this clonotype: A much larger clone is a single base away; this may be a read error. This CDR3 is missing its conserved last phenylalanine or tryptophan, likely due to a read error. The chain joins TRBV15 to TRBJ2-3; either TRBD1 or TRBD2 may supply D (5 bases each). V lost 5 bases to trimming and J lost 6 bases, with 12 bases between them. This CDR3 contains 13 residues. Germline V gene lookup returns CDR1 LNHNV and CDR2 YYDKDF (reference sequence). DNA of the CDR3: TGTGCCACCAGCCCAGAGGGGTTCGATACGCAGTATCTT. As protein: CATSPEGFDTQYL.

This clonotype occurred many times. The chain couples TRBV4-2 to TRBJ1-2; the D gene is possibly TRBD1 (6 bases). V gave up 1 base and J gave up 4 bases, with 13 bases separating them. Germline CDR1 is LGHNA and CDR2 is YNFKEQ. This CDR3 comprises 15 residues. Here the CDR3 DNA reads TGTGCCAGCAGCCAAGGTACTCGGACAGTCTATGGCTACACCTTC. It encodes CASSQGTRTVYGYTF.

This clonotype was counted many times. This chain links TRBV4-3 with TRBJ1-1; D unresolved. The CDR3 is 15 amino acids. V lost 2 bases and J lost 7, with 17 bases in between. Germline V CDR1 and CDR2: LGHNA, YSLEER. The CDR3: CASSQNVYLTVEAFF. CDR3 coding DNA: TGCGCCAGCAGCCAAAACGTTTATCTGACGGTTGAAGCTTTCTTT.

This chain joins TRBV11-2 and TRBJ2-2, with TRBD1 identical over 7 bases. This CDR3 spans 17 amino acids. V lost 0 bases and J lost 2; bases outside the gene matches: 6. CDR1 is SGHAT, CDR2 FQNNGV, per germline. DNA for the CDR3: TGTGCCAGCAGCTTAGAAGGACAGGTCCTAAACACCGGGGAGCTGTTTTTT. Protein sequence: CASSLEGQVLNTGELFF.

This clonotype was counted only a few times. The chain joins TRBV9 to TRBJ2-5, with 8 positions matching TRBD2. The CDR3 covers 14 residues. From germline, CDR1 is SGDLS and CDR2 YYNGEE. V was pared by 4 bases and J by 4 bases, with 6 bases of the junction left unmatched. CDR3 DNA sequence: TGTGCCAGCAGCCGATATGGACTAGCAGAGACCCAGTACTTC. Translated: CASSRYGLAETQYF.

The chain joins TRBV12-3 or TRBV12-4 to TRBJ2-5, with TRBD2 identical over 11 bases. The length of the CDR3 is 15 residues. V shed 7 bases and J 5 bases; nucleotides not matched to a gene: 9. CDR3 sequence: CASTRSIAGGETQYF. CDR3 sequence (DNA): TGTGCCAGCACCCGCTCGATAGCGGGGGGGGAGACCCAGTACTTC.

This clonotype was seen ten or more times. The J gene is TRBJ2-2, the V gene TRBV5-1; TRBD2 matches 7 bases. V dropped 0 bases and J dropped 6; count of bases not matched to a gene: 2. The V gene's germline CDR1 is SGHRS and CDR2 YFSETQ. The CDR3 totals 14 residues. The CDR3 sequence is CASSLGLAPGELFF. The CDR3 nucleotides are TGCGCCAGCAGCTTGGGACTAGCTCCCGGGGAGCTGTTTTTT.

This clonotype came up many times. V and J are TRBV6-5 and TRBJ1-2; no firm D call. V gave up 5 bases and J gave up 2 bases, with 6 bases separating them. In germline, CDR1 is MNHEY, CDR2 SVGAGI. This CDR3 comprises 12 residues. CDR3 amino acids: CASSPTNYGYTF. In DNA form, the CDR3 reads TGTGCCAGCAGTCCCACAAACTATGGCTACACCTTC.

The chain uses TRBV29-1 and TRBJ2-1, with 12 bases identical to TRBD2. The CDR3 runs to 14 residues. Germline CDR1 SQVTM, CDR2 ANQGSEA. V trimming: 7 bases; J trimming: 4 bases; junction bases outside the gene matches: 5. The CDR3 reads CSARTSGIYNEQFF. The CDR3 DNA sequence: TGCAGCGCTCGGACTAGCGGGATTTACAATGAGCAGTTCTTC.

This clonotype was detected ten times or more. The chain joins TRBV27 to TRBJ1-1; no clear D gene. CDR1 and CDR2 from the germline V gene are MNHEY and SMNVEV (reference sequence). Trimming cost V 2 bases and J 2 bases, with 9 bases left between them. The CDR3 contains 14 residues. The CDR3 region is CASSLLGPNTEAFF. DNA of the CDR3: TGTGCCAGCAGTTTACTAGGGCCCAACACTGAAGCTTTCTTT.

For this clonotype: A much larger clonotype is one base distant, so this may be a read error. This rearrangement joins TRBV14 to TRBJ1-6; D not resolved. This CDR3 has 14 amino acids. Germline CDR1 and CDR2: SGHDN and FVKESK. In DNA form, the CDR3 reads TGTACCAGCAGCCAAGTTACTTTGCCGGCGGCCCTCCACTTT. Translated, it gives CTSSQVTLPAALHF. Based on the CDR3 plus reference TRBV14 and TRBJ1-6, the full variable domain is EAGVTQFPSHSVIEKGQTVTLRCDPISGHDNLYWYRRVMGKEIKFLLHFVKESKQDESGMPNNRFLAERTGGTYSTLKVQPAELEDSGVYFCTSSQVTLPAALHFGNGTRLTVT.

This clonotype was detected many times. The V call is TRBV5-1, the J call TRBJ2-5; TRBD1 might be the D (6 bases). Germline V gene sequence: CDR1 SGHRS, CDR2 YFSETQ. CDR3 length equals 14 residues. Trimming took 5 bases from V and 3 from J, leaving 14 bases between them. This CDR3 is CASSLRGGEETQYF. DNA for the CDR3: TGCGCCAGCAGTCTGAGAGGGGGTGAAGAGACCCAGTACTTC.

The chain employs TRBV19 and TRBJ2-1; D might be TRBD1 (6 bases). CDR1 is LNHDA and CDR2 is SQIVND in the germline V gene (reference sequence). Trimming shortened V by 2 bases and J by 4 bases, and 9 bases separated the two germline ends. The CDR3 consists of 14 residues. Here the CDR3 DNA reads TGTGCCAGTAGTATAAGGACAGTTTACAATGAGCAGTTCTTC. It encodes CASSIRTVYNEQFF.

The sample holds many counts of this clonotype. The chain carries TRBV6-5 and TRBJ1-2; 7 positions match TRBD1. The CDR3 runs 13 residues. J gave up 4 bases and V 2 bases, and 1 base lay outside the gene matches. Germline V CDR1 and CDR2: MNHEY, SVGAGI. The CDR3 is CASSYGTVYGYTF. CDR3 sequence (DNA): TGTGCCAGCAGTTACGGGACAGTCTATGGCTACACCTTC.

This clonotype appeared many times. The chain has TRBV9 and TRBJ1-3; a weak D match, TRBD1 (5 bases). Germline loops: CDR1 SGDLS, CDR2 YYNGEE. The V end lost 4 bases, the J end lost 7 bases, and 15 bases lay between the germline ends. The length of the CDR3 is 14 residues. The DNA for the CDR3 is TGTGCCAGCAGCCCCGGGACCGTCGCGAACACCATATATTTT. Translation: CASSPGTVANTIYF. Based on the CDR3 plus reference TRBV9 and TRBJ1-3, the full variable domain is DSGVTQTPKHLITATGQRVTLRCSPRSGDLSVYWYQQSLDQGLQFLIQYYNGEERAKGNILERFSAQQFPDLHSELNLSSLELGDSALYFCASSPGTVANTIYFGEGSWLTVV.

On this clonotype: This could be a read error, since a much larger clone is one nucleotide away. The chain has TRBV20-1 and TRBJ2-7; D could derive from TRBD1 or TRBD2 (6 bases each). Trimming removed 1 base from V and 9 bases from J, with 22 bases in between. CDR1 DFQATT and CDR2 SNEGSKA come from the germline V gene (reference sequence). The CDR3 has 15 residues. CDR3 loop: CSARATGTSEGGQYF. Written as DNA, the CDR3 is TGCAGTGCTAGAGCCACCGGGACTTCAGAGGGGGGGCAGTACTTC.

This clonotype was seen many times. The chain is built from TRBV29-1 and TRBJ2-5; 7 nucleotides agree with TRBD1. V trimming: 7 bases; J trimming: 2 bases; junction bases outside the gene matches: 10. CDR3 length equals 14 residues. CDR1 SQVTM and CDR2 ANQGSEA come from the germline V gene. The CDR3 DNA is TGCAGCGCCCCGACAGGGACGTTACAAGAGACCCAGTACTTC. Translated, it gives CSAPTGTLQETQYF.

The sample holds a few counts of this clonotype. This chain joins TRBV19 and TRBJ2-1; possibly TRBD1 for D (6 bases). The CDR3 spans 13 residues. Per the germline V gene, CDR1 is LNHDA and CDR2 is SQIVND (reference sequence). The germline V and J ends were trimmed by 8 bases and 10 bases, with 18 bases remaining between them. The CDR3 region has the DNA TGTGCCAGTCTAAGCGATACAGGGAGAGAGCAGTTCTTC. This translates into CASLSDTGREQFF.

The chain uses TRBV15 and TRBJ1-3, with D unclear. Trimming pared 5 bases from V and 1 base from J, leaving 12 bases between. The germline V gene has CDR1 LNHNV and CDR2 YYDKDF (reference sequence). The CDR3 loop spans 15 amino acids. CDR3 region: CATSPDRPSGNTIYF. In DNA, the CDR3 is TGTGCCACCAGCCCCGACCGGCCATCTGGAAACACCATATATTTT.

This clonotype was counted only a few times. The rearrangement uses TRBV15 and TRBJ1-2; D is uncertain. Trimming shortened V by 0 bases and J by 0 bases, and 17 bases separated the two germline ends. The CDR3 has 18 residues. Per the germline V gene, CDR1 is LNHNV and CDR2 is YYDKDF (reference sequence). CDR3 region: CATSRDLGRPETNYGYTF. Written as DNA, the CDR3 is TGTGCCACCAGCAGAGATCTTGGAAGGCCAGAGACTAACTATGGCTACACCTTC.

This clonotype was seen repeatedly, ten times or more. The genes are TRBV25-1 and TRBJ2-5; TRBD2 matches 10 bases. CDR1 is MGHDK and CDR2 is SYGVNS in the germline V gene. After removal of 3 bases from V and 4 bases from J, the junction contained 5 bases not matched to a gene. The CDR3 has 15 amino acids. The CDR3 nucleotides are TGTGCCAGCAGTGACTGGGCTAGCGGGGGAGAGACCCAGTACTTC. As protein: CASSDWASGGETQYF.

This clonotype has just a few counts. The V and J genes are TRBV4-1 and TRBJ1-2, with 8 nucleotides matching TRBD1. The ends lost 0 bases at V and 6 bases at J; junction bases unmatched: 9. The germline gives CDR1 MGHRA, CDR2 YSYEKL. This CDR3 comprises 16 residues. The CDR3 sequence: CASSQEFRTGLDGYTF. The DNA of the CDR3 is TGCGCCAGCAGCCAAGAATTCAGGACAGGGCTAGATGGCTACACCTTC.

V and J are TRBV25-1 and TRBJ1-1; 9 nucleotides align to TRBD1. V lost 2 bases, J lost 4 bases, and 2 bases stayed unmatched. Germline-derived CDR1 and CDR2 are MGHDK and SYGVNS. This CDR3 is 14 amino acids long. DNA for the CDR3: TGTGCCAGCAGTGAAACGACAGGGGGCACTGAAGCTTTCTTT. Protein: CASSETTGGTEAFF.

This chain connects TRBV27 to TRBJ2-2, with 8 bases fitting TRBD2. CDR3 size: 17 residues. Germline V gene sequence: CDR1 MNHEY, CDR2 SMNVEV (reference sequence). The V gene end was trimmed by 1 base and the J gene end by 2 bases; junction bases not matched to a gene: 6. CDR3 sequence: CASSLYPGTSNTGELFF. The CDR3, as DNA: TGTGCCAGCAGTTTATATCCCGGGACTAGTAACACCGGGGAGCTGTTTTTT.